The 16 T cell receptor beta chains below all came from one sample that was sequenced in a study of memory CD8 T cells in hepatitis C reinfection. Some clones are missing from TCRdb's copy, which holds only in-frame ones; the method was immunoSEQ multiplex PCR. The data hold 35,000 to 50,000 clones, with around 87% observed a single time. Time point described: peak reinfection, 3 to 8 weeks after reinfection detection. No in vitro expansion preceded TCR sequencing of the sorted cells. The sequenced sample was naive CD8+ T cells sorted from blood. The source of these receptors is a man between 18 and 35 years old with hepatitis C virus infection.

The V call is TRBV19, the J call TRBJ2-3, with TRBD2 matching 7 bases. V shed 6 bases and J 2 bases; nucleotides not matched to a gene: 5. CDR3 length: 14 amino acids. Germline CDR1 and CDR2: LNHDA and SQIVND (reference sequence). The CDR3 DNA reads TGTGCCAGTAGCCCTAGCGGATTCACAGATACGCAGTATTTT. Amino acid sequence: CASSPSGFTDTQYF.

The J gene is TRBJ2-3, the V gene TRBV27; D may be TRBD2 (6 bases). Germline V gives CDR1 MNHEY, CDR2 SMNVEV (reference sequence). The CDR3 length is 15 residues. Trimming pared 5 bases from V and 6 bases from J, leaving 18 bases between. CDR3 bases: TGTGCCAGCAGTGAACGGGACTGGGGTGAGGATACGCAGTATTTT. Its protein product is CASSERDWGEDTQYF.

The sample holds a few counts of this clone. The chain is built from TRBV6-1 and TRBJ1-2; maybe TRBD1 (5 bases). CDR3 length: 15 amino acids. CDR1 is MNHNS and CDR2 is SASEGT in the germline V gene. V was clipped by 0 bases and J by 6 bases, with 14 bases between them. CDR3 bases: TGTGCCAGCAGTGAAGCGCGGGGCACCCTCGATGGCTACACCTTC. Translation: CASSEARGTLDGYTF.

The chain joins TRBV5-1 to TRBJ1-6; 7 nucleotides line up with TRBD1. Trimming cost V 4 bases and J 4 bases; bases outside gene matches: 5. Per the germline V gene, CDR1 is SGHRS and CDR2 is YFSETQ. CDR3 length: 15 residues. CDR3 sequence: CASSLRDSYNSPLHF. DNA of the CDR3: TGCGCCAGCAGCCTCCGGGACAGTTATAATTCACCCCTCCACTTT.

This sequence joins TRBV4-3 and TRBJ1-1; 9 nucleotides line up with TRBD1. J lost 1 base, V lost 0 bases, and 3 bases had no gene match. CDR3 size: 16 residues. Germline CDR1 is LGHNA and CDR2 is YSLEER. The CDR3 is CASSQDGGQGNTEAFF. The CDR3 DNA reads TGCGCCAGCAGCCAAGATGGGGGACAGGGGAACACTGAAGCTTTCTTT.

The chain joins TRBV6-5 to TRBJ1-2; D possibly corresponds to TRBD1 (5 bases). Germline lookup yields CDR1 MNHEY and CDR2 SVGAGI. The CDR3 totals 13 residues. The germline V and J ends were trimmed by 5 bases and 8 bases, with 15 bases remaining between them. The CDR3 DNA reads TGTGCCAGCAGTGGGGGGACGGGGGGAGGCTACACCTTC. Its translation: CASSGGTGGGYTF.

The rearrangement joins TRBV4-1 to TRBJ2-7, with 9 bases lining up with TRBD1. Germline CDR1 MGHRA, CDR2 YSYEKL. The CDR3 loop spans 16 amino acids. Trimming took 5 bases from V and 6 from J; bases not matched to a gene: 14. The CDR3 spells CASSTSSGQGNSEQYF. The DNA for the CDR3 is TGCGCCAGCAGCACGAGCTCGGGACAGGGTAACAGCGAGCAGTACTTC.

V gene TRBV19 combines with J gene TRBJ2-7; 7 bases are a match to TRBD1. Germline CDR1 and CDR2: LNHDA and SQIVND (reference sequence). Unmatched junction bases numbered 6, after V lost 1 base and J lost 6 bases. The length of the CDR3 is 14 residues. The CDR3 coding sequence is TGTGCCAGTAGTATAGTCGGGACAGTAGCCGAGCAGTACTTC. This encodes CASSIVGTVAEQYF.

The V call is TRBV4-1, the J call TRBJ2-7; perhaps TRBD1 as D (6 bases). This CDR3 has 13 amino acids. V gave up 1 base and J gave up 3 bases, with 7 bases separating them. Germline CDR1 is MGHRA and CDR2 is YSYEKL. In DNA, the CDR3 is TGCGCCAGCAGCCAAGTGGACAGCTACGAGCAGTACGTC. Translated: CASSQVDSYEQYV.

The gene calls are TRBV6-5 and TRBJ1-2, with TRBD1 as a possible D gene (5 bases). Germline-derived CDR1 and CDR2 are MNHEY and SVGAGI. The ends were cut back, 2 bases at V and 1 base at J, with 14 bases in the middle. This CDR3 has 16 residues. The CDR3 here is CASSYHQEGNNYGYTF. The CDR3 DNA follows: TGTGCCAGCAGTTACCACCAGGAGGGGAATAACTATGGCTACACCTTC.

This clone was seen once. This rearrangement joins TRBV9 to TRBJ2-2; 9 positions match TRBD1. With V trimmed by 1 base and J by 4 bases, 5 bases remained unmatched. Germline CDR1 reads SGDLS; CDR2 reads YYNGEE. The CDR3 sequence is 16 residues long. CDR3 coding DNA: TGTGCCAGCAGCGTAACAGGGGGCTCGACCACCGGGGAGCTGTTTTTT. It encodes CASSVTGGSTTGELFF.

The rearrangement uses TRBV10-1 and TRBJ2-7, with D possibly TRBD1 on 6 matching bases. V was cut by 7 bases and J by 0 bases, with 10 bases left in between. Per the germline V gene, CDR1 is WNHNN and CDR2 is SYGVQD (reference sequence). This CDR3 comprises 13 residues. CDR3 nucleotide sequence: TGCGCCAGCACCAGGGGAAGCTCCTACGAGCAGTACGTC. Protein: CASTRGSSYEQYV.

This clone was picked up a small number of times. The chain recombines TRBV5-4 with TRBJ1-1; D unresolved. V was trimmed by 1 base and J by 7 bases, leaving 8 bases between them. Germline V gives CDR1 SGHNT, CDR2 YYREEE (reference sequence). The CDR3 has 12 amino acids. The chain's CDR3 is CASSLSGGEAFF. The CDR3 DNA is TGTGCCAGCAGCTTGTCAGGAGGTGAAGCTTTCTTT.

This clone was seen a single time. This chain connects TRBV27 to TRBJ2-3; D uncertain. Germline values: CDR1 MNHEY, CDR2 SMNVEV (reference sequence). Trimming took off 4 bases at V and 5 bases at J, with 13 bases between the two ends. This CDR3 has 14 residues. The CDR3 is CASSSNAMLDTQYF. The CDR3 DNA is TGTGCCAGCAGTTCAAACGCTATGTTAGATACGCAGTATTTT.

Only one count was recorded for this clone. The chain carries TRBV7-8 and TRBJ1-1, with D possibly TRBD1 on 6 matching bases. CDR3 size: 14 residues. CDR1 and CDR2 (germline): SGHVS, FQNEAQ. Between the trimmed V and J ends, which lost 3 bases and 0 bases, there was a span of 8 bases. This chain's CDR3 is CASSLQGLNTEAFF. CDR3 nucleotide sequence: TGTGCCAGCAGCTTGCAGGGGTTGAACACTGAAGCTTTCTTT.

The chain combines TRBV19 with TRBJ2-3; D gene unclear. The germline gives CDR1 LNHDA, CDR2 SQIVND (reference sequence). This CDR3 has 11 amino acids. The V and J ends lost 1 base and 6 bases respectively, with 2 bases between them. In DNA form, the CDR3 reads TGTGCCAGTAGTATAGCGGATACGCAGTATTTT. Translating it yields CASSIADTQYF. The whole variable domain, filled in from reference TRBV19 and TRBJ2-3, reads DGGITQSPKYLFRKEGQNVTLSCEQNLNHDAMYWYRQDPGQGLRLIYYSQIVNDFQKGDIAEGYSVSREKKESFPLTVTSAQKNPTAFYLCASSIADTQYFGPGTRLTVL.